The sequence of this T cell receptor beta chain was determined in a study of Ad26.COV2.S vaccination and SARS-CoV-2 variants. The assay was immunoSEQ multiplex PCR, and TCRdb's table has in-frame clones only and misses some. This sample has about 98,000 clones, with roughly 80% found just once. Trimming took off 5 bases at V and 7 bases at J, with 15 bases between the two ends. This CDR3 region has 14 residues. The germline V gene encodes CDR1 SGHTA and CDR2 FQGNSA. The sequence came from a human donor who had recovered from COVID-19. The sequences come from peripheral blood, collected after recovery from COVID-19. This rearrangement joins TRBV7-2 to TRBJ2-1; D is ambiguous. The CDR3 protein is CASSRPPPRNEQFF. Here the CDR3 DNA reads TGTGCCAGCAGCCGGCCGCCTCCCAGAAATGAGCAGTTCTTC. Together with reference TRBV7-2 and TRBJ2-1, the CDR3 gives the full variable domain: GAGVSQSPSNKVTEKGKDVELRCDPISGHTALYWYRQSLGQGLEFLIYFQGNSAPDKSGLPSDRFSAERTGGSVSTLTIQRTQQEDSAVYLCASSRPPPRNEQFFGPGTRLTVL.